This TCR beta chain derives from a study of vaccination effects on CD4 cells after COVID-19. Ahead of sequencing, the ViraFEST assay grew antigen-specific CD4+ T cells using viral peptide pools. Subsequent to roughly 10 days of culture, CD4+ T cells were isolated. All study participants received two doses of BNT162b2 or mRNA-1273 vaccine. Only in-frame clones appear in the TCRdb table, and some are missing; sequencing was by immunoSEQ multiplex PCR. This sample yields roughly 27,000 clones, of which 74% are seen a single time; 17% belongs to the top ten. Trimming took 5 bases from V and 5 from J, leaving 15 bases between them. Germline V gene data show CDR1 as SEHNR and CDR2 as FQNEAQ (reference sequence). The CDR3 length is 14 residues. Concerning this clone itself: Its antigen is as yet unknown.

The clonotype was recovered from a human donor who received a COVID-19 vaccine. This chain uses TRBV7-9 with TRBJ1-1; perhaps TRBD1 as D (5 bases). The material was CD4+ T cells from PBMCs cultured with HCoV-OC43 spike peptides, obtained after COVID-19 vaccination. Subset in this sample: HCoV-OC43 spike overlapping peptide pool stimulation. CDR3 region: CASSQQAAGTEAFF. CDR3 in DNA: TGTGCCAGCAGCCAACAGGCCGCTGGGACTGAAGCTTTCTTT.